The rows below give T cell receptor beta chains drawn from one sample of a study of blood T cell repertoires in COVID-19. The table came from immunoSEQ multiplex PCR; TCRdb's copy has only in-frame clones and leaves some out. Here the sample spans 300,000 to 500,000 clones, roughly 86% being singletons. Sample: PBMCs or T cells enriched from blood (not recorded which). The receptors were gathered from a woman aged 40 to 55 with acute COVID-19. Both conserved end residues are part of each CDR3. The order of the fields is CDR3 protein, CDR3 DNA, D gene, J gene, V gene, clone size. A D gene is named only where the DNA matches it firmly. The size entry is marked missing in some rows and otherwise reads once, few, many or a size class.

CASSAGQRETQYF	TGTGCCAGCAGCGCGGGACAGCGGGAGACCCAGTACTTC	-	TRBJ2-5	TRBV5-4	-
CAISESGTSGTDTQYF	TGTGCCATCAGTGAGTCGGGGACTAGCGGCACAGATACGCAGTATTTT	TRBD2	TRBJ2-3	TRBV10-3	-
CASSRDKNTEAFF	TGTGCCAGCAGTCGAGACAAGAACACTGAAGCTTTCTTT	-	TRBJ1-1	TRBV2	-
CAWSQGGGNTIYF	TGTGCCTGGAGTCAGGGTGGTGGAAACACCATATATTTT	-	TRBJ1-3	TRBV30	-
CAWSGGNSNQPQHF	TGTGCCTGGAGCGGGGGGAATAGCAATCAGCCCCAGCATTTT	-	TRBJ1-5	TRBV30	once
CASRGTSTYNEQFF	TGTGCCAGCAGGGGGACTAGCACCTACAATGAGCAGTTCTTC	TRBD2	TRBJ2-1	TRBV6-5	-
CSASRGQSGIYTF	TGCAGTGCTAGTCGTGGACAGTCAGGAATCTACACCTTC	-	TRBJ1-2	TRBV20-1	-
CSGGQPNEKLFF	TGCAGCGGGGGACAGCCTAATGAAAAACTGTTTTTT	TRBD1	TRBJ1-4	TRBV29-1	-
CAWRDRGPYEQYF	TGTGCCTGGCGGGACAGGGGGCCCTACGAGCAGTACTTC	TRBD1	TRBJ2-7	TRBV30	-
CASTRVGDRRKGGYTF	TGCGCCAGCACCCGAGTAGGAGACAGGAGGAAGGGAGGCTACACCTTC	-	TRBJ1-2	TRBV4-1	once
CASSFRGSYNEQFF	TGTGCCAGCAGCTTCCGGGGCTCCTACAATGAGCAGTTCTTC	-	TRBJ2-1	TRBV5-4	-
CASSADRGRTEKLFF	TGTGCCAGCAGCGCTGACAGGGGGCGGACTGAAAAACTGTTTTTT	TRBD1	TRBJ1-4	TRBV9	-
CASSAGQGVDAEAFF	TGTGCCAGCAGCGCGGGACAGGGGGTTGACGCTGAAGCTTTCTTT	TRBD1	TRBJ1-1	TRBV9	-
CAWSTGTTNEKLFF	TGTGCCTGGAGCACAGGGACAACTAATGAAAAACTGTTTTTT	-	TRBJ1-4	TRBV30	once
CASQDRISEAFF	TGTGCCAGCCAGGACAGAATCTCTGAAGCTTTCTTT	-	TRBJ1-1	TRBV12-3/TRBV12-4	-
CSARGRTSSPYEQYF	TGCAGCGCCCGGGGTAGGACTTCTTCACCCTACGAGCAGTACTTC	-	TRBJ2-7	TRBV29-1	-
CSGMRDSGTGYTF	TGCAGCGGGATGAGGGACAGTGGGACTGGCTACACCTTC	TRBD1	TRBJ1-2	TRBV29-1	-
CASSQRTSGGASYEQYF	TGTGCCAGCAGTCAAAGGACTAGCGGGGGTGCCTCCTACGAGCAGTACTTC	TRBD2	TRBJ2-7	TRBV6-6	few
CASSAPTGGYIYGYTF	TGTGCCAGCAGCGCACCAACAGGGGGCTACATCTATGGCTACACCTTC	TRBD1	TRBJ1-2	TRBV5-6	-
CAIFGTLNTEAFF	TGTGCCATCTTTGGGACTCTTAACACTGAAGCTTTCTTT	-	TRBJ1-1	TRBV6-5	-
CASDRDRGSGELFF	TGTGCCAGCGACCGGGACAGGGGGTCCGGGGAGCTGTTTTTT	TRBD1	TRBJ2-2	TRBV5-8	-
CASSYSGGPYGYTF	TGTGCCAGCAGTTACTCGGGGGGGCCGTATGGCTACACCTTC	-	TRBJ1-2	TRBV6-5	-
CACATGLTYEQYF	TGTGCCTGCGCGACGGGACTGACCTACGAGCAGTACTTC	-	TRBJ2-7	TRBV30	once
CASRDRGRYGYTF	TGTGCCAGCAGGGACAGGGGTCGCTATGGCTACACCTTC	TRBD1	TRBJ1-2	TRBV6-5	-
CASSSYNQPQHF	TGTGCCAGCAGTTCTTACAATCAGCCCCAGCATTTT	-	TRBJ1-5	TRBV12-3/TRBV12-4	-
CASSPGRLTSPLHF	TGTGCCAGCAGCCCCGGGAGGCTAACTTCACCCCTCCACTTT	-	TRBJ1-6	TRBV27	-
CASSLVPHPAKNIQYF	TGTGCCAGCAGCTTGGTCCCCCATCCAGCCAAAAACATTCAGTACTTC	-	TRBJ2-4	TRBV5-4	-
CASSLMGQGADTQYF	TGCGCCAGCAGCTTGATGGGACAGGGGGCCGATACGCAGTATTTT	TRBD1	TRBJ2-3	TRBV5-1	few